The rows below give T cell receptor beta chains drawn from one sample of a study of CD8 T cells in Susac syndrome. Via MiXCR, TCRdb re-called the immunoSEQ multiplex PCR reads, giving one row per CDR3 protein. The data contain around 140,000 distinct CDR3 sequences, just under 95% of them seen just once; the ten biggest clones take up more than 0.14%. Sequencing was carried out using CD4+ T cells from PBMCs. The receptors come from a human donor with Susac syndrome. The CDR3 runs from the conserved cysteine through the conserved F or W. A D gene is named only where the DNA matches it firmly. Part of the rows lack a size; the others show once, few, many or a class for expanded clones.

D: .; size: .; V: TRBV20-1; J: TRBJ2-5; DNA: TGCAGTGCTAGCCGGGACCTGGCACAAGAGACCCAGTACTTC; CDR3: CSASRDLAQETQYF
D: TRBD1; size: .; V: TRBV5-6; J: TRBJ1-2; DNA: TGTGCCAGCAGCGGTTCGCAGGGGGCTAACTATGGCTACACCTTC; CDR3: CASSGSQGANYGYTF
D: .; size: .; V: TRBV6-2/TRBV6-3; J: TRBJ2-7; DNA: TGTGCCGGTAGGAGTGAAGGGGGGTCCTACGAGCAGTACTTC; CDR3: CAGRSEGGSYEQYF
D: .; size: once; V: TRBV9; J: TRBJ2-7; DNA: TGTGCCAGCAGCGTAGCTCTGGGGGAGCAGTACTTC; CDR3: CASSVALGEQYF
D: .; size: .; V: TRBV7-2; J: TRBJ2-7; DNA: TGTGCCAGCAGCTTAGAGGGAGCCTACGAGCAGTACTTC; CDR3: CASSLEGAYEQYF
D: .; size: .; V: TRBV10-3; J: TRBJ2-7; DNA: TGTGCCATCAGTGAGTCGAAGGAGAGCTACGAGCAGTACTTC; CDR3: CAISESKESYEQYF
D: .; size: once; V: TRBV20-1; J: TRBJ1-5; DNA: TGCAGTGCCCACCGAGGAGGGGGGGAACAGCCCCAGCATTTT; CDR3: CSAHRGGGEQPQHF
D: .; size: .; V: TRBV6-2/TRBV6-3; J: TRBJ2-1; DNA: TGTGCCAGCAGTCGGGACAGCGGGACCCGATGGCAGTTCTTC; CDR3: CASSRDSGTRWQFF
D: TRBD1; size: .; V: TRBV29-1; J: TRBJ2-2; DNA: TGCAGCGTTTTAACCGGGACAGTCACCGGGGAGCTGTTTTTT; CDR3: CSVLTGTVTGELFF
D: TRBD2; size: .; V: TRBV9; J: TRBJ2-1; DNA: TGTGCCAGCACCTCCGGGACTAGAGACTACAATGAGCAGTTCTTC; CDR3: CASTSGTRDYNEQFF
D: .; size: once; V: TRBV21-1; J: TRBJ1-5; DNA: TGTGCCAGCAGCCCTCCCCGACAGGGCCCCCATCAGCCCCAGCATTTT; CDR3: CASSPPRQGPHQPQHF
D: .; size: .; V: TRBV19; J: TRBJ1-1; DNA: TGTGCCAGGACGTCCAGCGGGGACACTGAAGCTTTCTTT; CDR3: CARTSSGDTEAFF
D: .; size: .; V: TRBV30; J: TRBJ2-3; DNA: TGTGCCTGGAGTATCACAGATACGCAGTATTTT; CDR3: CAWSITDTQYF
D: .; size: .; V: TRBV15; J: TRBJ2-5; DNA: TGTGCCACCAGCAGAGATCGGGCACCACAAGAGACCCAGTACTTC; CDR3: CATSRDRAPQETQYF
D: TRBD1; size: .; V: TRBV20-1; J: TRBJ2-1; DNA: TGCAGTGCTAGTTTCGGGACAGCGAAGAATGAGCAGTTCTTC; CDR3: CSASFGTAKNEQFF
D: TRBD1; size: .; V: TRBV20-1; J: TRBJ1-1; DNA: TGCAGTGCTAGGGAGACAGGGCGGTTGAACACTGAAGCTTTCTTT; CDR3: CSARETGRLNTEAFF
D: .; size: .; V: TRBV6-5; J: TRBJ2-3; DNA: TGTGCCAGCAGTCCCGATTTAGTTGCGGGGCATACGCAGTATTTT; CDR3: CASSPDLVAGHTQYF
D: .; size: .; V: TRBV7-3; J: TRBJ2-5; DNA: TGTGCCAGCAGCTTAACAGGGCCAGAGACCCAGTACTTC; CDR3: CASSLTGPETQYF
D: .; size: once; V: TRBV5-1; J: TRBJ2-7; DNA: TGCGCCAGCAGCTCGACTAGGTCCTACGAGCAGTACTTC; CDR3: CASSSTRSYEQYF
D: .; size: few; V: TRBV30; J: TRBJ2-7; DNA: TGTGCCTGGAGTGTACACAGGGAGCAGTACTTC; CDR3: CAWSVHREQYF
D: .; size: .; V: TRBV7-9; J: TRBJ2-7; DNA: TGTGCCAGCAGCGTGGCCCACTACGAGCAGTACTTC; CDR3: CASSVAHYEQYF
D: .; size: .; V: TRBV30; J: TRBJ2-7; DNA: TGTGCCTGGAGTGTTAACAGGCGGGGATCGCAGCAGTACTTC; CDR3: CAWSVNRRGSQQYF
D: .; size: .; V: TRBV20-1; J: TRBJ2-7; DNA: TGCAGTGCATTCTCACTTGGGGAATTAAACGAGCAGTACTTC; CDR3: CSAFSLGELNEQYF
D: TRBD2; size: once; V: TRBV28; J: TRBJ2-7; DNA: TGTGCCAGCAGCCAGAGTAGCGGGGGGATCTACGAGCAGTACTTC; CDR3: CASSQSSGGIYEQYF
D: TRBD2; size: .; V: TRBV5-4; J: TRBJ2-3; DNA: TGTGCCAGCAGCAAAGATAGCGGGGGGGGCACAGATACGCAGTATTTT; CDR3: CASSKDSGGGTDTQYF
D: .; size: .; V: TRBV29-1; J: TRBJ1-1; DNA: TGCAGCGAACAATCGTCCTTCACTGAAGCTTTCTTT; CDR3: CSEQSSFTEAFF
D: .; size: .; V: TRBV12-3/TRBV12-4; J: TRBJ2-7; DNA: TGTGCCAGCAGTTTAGTGGCAGAGCAGTACTTC; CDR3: CASSLVAEQYF
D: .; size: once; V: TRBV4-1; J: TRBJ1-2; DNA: TGCGCCAGCAGCCAAGATTGGGCAGGGGCTACCTATGGCTACACCTTC; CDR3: CASSQDWAGATYGYTF
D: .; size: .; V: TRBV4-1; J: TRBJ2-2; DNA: TGCGCCAGCAGCCCCAGAACTACCGCGTTGAACACCGGGGAGCTGTTTTTT; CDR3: CASSPRTTALNTGELFF
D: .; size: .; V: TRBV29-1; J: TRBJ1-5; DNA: TGCAGCATACTTGAGCAGGACAGCAATCAGCCCCAGCATTTT; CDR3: CSILEQDSNQPQHF
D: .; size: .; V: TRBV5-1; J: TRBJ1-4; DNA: TGCGCCAGCAGGGAAAAACTGTTTTTT; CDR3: CASREKLFF
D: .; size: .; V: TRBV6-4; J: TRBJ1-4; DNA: TGTGCCAGCAGTGCTTGGAGGGGTTATGAAAAACTGTTTTTT; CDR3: CASSAWRGYEKLFF
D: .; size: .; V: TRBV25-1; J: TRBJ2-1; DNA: TGTGCCAGCAGTGACGGCTACTCCTACAATGAGCAGTTCTTC; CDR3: CASSDGYSYNEQFF